The present T cell receptor (beta chain) was sequenced within a study of cytomegalovirus exposure and HLA in healthy donors. A multiplex PCR was run with 60 Vbeta primers and 13 Jbeta primers. Using immunoSEQ multiplex PCR, the repertoire was profiled, and TCRdb retains in-frame clones only, with some absent. Of over 100,000 clones in the sample, over 65% were seen once. This clone was seen a handful of times. Trimming cost V 2 bases and J 1 base, with 23 bases left between them. This CDR3 has 19 residues. Germline V gene sequence: CDR1 MNHEY, CDR2 SMNVEV (reference sequence). V usage is TRBV27 and J usage is TRBJ1-2, with D possibly TRBD1 on 5 matching bases. The TCR sequence derives from a man between 40 and 49 years old in good health and CMV-seronegative. What was sequenced was PBMCs. CDR3 protein: CASSLIFIGTANFNYGYTF. CDR3 DNA: TGTGCCAGCAGTTTAATCTTCATAGGGACTGCTAACTTTAACTATGGCTACACCTTC.